These 17 T cell receptor beta chains share one sample of origin, sequenced in a study of OX40 agonist ivuxolimab in advanced cancers. The repertoire was sequenced with immunoSEQ multiplex PCR; TCRdb's copy has only in-frame clones and lacks some. The sample includes under 95,000 clones, about 89% seen only once; the top ten take roughly 9.3%. The source was CD4+ or CD8+ T cells sorted from blood, collected in a trial of the OX40 agonist ivuxolimab. Source of these receptors: an adult with an advanced solid tumor such as melanoma, head and neck, liver or kidney cancer.

The V and J genes are TRBV9 and TRBJ2-1; no firm D call. This CDR3 contains 12 residues. The V end was cut by 4 bases, the J end by 9 bases, with 11 bases between. Germline CDR1 SGDLS, CDR2 YYNGEE. CDR3 nucleotide sequence: TGTGCCAGCAGCCCAGCGAAAGGTGAGCAGTTCTTC. Amino acids: CASSPAKGEQFF.

This clone was seen just once. This chain joins TRBV4-2 and TRBJ2-1; 7 nucleotides agree with TRBD2. J gave up 0 bases and V 5 bases, and 7 bases lay outside the gene matches. CDR1 and CDR2 from the germline V gene are LGHNA and YNFKEQ. This CDR3 comprises 16 residues. The CDR3 region has the DNA TGTGCCAGCAGCGCTCTAGCGGTGAGCTCCTACAATGAGCAGTTCTTC. Protein product: CASSALAVSSYNEQFF.

The chain employs TRBV28 and TRBJ2-1, with 7 bases lining up with TRBD2. CDR3 length equals 13 residues. The V segment lost 6 bases and the J segment 6 bases; nucleotides outside the gene matches: 5. The germline gives CDR1 MDHEN, CDR2 SYDVKM. The CDR3 region is CASSRTSLNEQFF. CDR3 nucleotide sequence: TGTGCCAGCAGCAGGACTAGTCTCAATGAGCAGTTCTTC.

This chain joins TRBV14 and TRBJ2-1; 12 bases align to TRBD2. The germline CDR1 and CDR2 sequences are SGHDN and FVKESK. V was clipped by 5 bases and J by 8 bases; unmatched bases: 16. The CDR3 runs 18 residues. The CDR3 sequence: CASSSSRRLAGVPDEQFF. In nucleotides, the CDR3 is TGTGCCAGCAGCTCAAGCAGGCGACTAGCGGGAGTACCTGATGAGCAGTTCTTC.

The chain uses TRBV11-3 and TRBJ1-2, with D possibly TRBD1 on 5 matching bases. This CDR3 is built from 15 residues. Germline CDR1 reads SGHNT; CDR2 reads YENEEA. V was pared by 5 bases and J by 0 bases, with 13 bases between. CDR3 bases: TGTGCCAGCAGCGCCGGGGCGCCGTCTAACTATGGCTACACCTTC. Amino acid sequence: CASSAGAPSNYGYTF.

The chain has TRBV18 and TRBJ2-1; 9 bases agree with TRBD1. The germline V gene has CDR1 KGHSH and CDR2 LQKENI. The CDR3 contains 15 residues. Trimming took 3 bases from V and 6 from J; bases not matched to a gene: 6. CDR3 loop: CASSPGTGQVNEQFF. The DNA for the CDR3 is TGTGCCAGCTCACCCGGGACAGGGCAGGTCAATGAGCAGTTCTTC.

The chain uses TRBV7-9 and TRBJ2-2; D tentatively reads TRBD1 or TRBD2 (5 bases each). Germline values: CDR1 SEHNR, CDR2 FQNEAQ (reference sequence). The V end lost 5 bases, the J end lost 0 bases, and 22 bases lay between the germline ends. The CDR3 has 19 residues. The CDR3 protein is CASSQGTDKPRANTGELFF. CDR3 sequence (DNA): TGTGCCAGCAGCCAAGGGACGGATAAGCCCCGCGCGAACACCGGGGAGCTGTTTTTT.

CDR3 amino acids: CASSVEAGSNTGELFF. The CDR3, as DNA: TGTGCCAGCAGTGTTGAGGCGGGGTCGAACACCGGGGAGCTGTTTTTT. This chain joins TRBV2 and TRBJ2-2; a possible D gene is TRBD2 (6 bases). V lost 4 bases to trimming and J lost 0 bases, with 12 bases between them. Germline values: CDR1 SNHLY, CDR2 FYNNEI. The CDR3 runs 16 residues. The complete variable domain, with remaining parts taken from reference TRBV2 and TRBJ2-2, reads EPEVTQTPSHQVTQMGQEVILRCVPISNHLYFYWYRQILGQKVEFLVSFYNNEISEKSEIFDDQFSVERPDGSNFTLKIRSTKLEDSAMYFCASSVEAGSNTGELFFGEGSRLTVL.

The gene calls are TRBV29-1 and TRBJ1-1; a weak D match, TRBD1 (5 bases). CDR1 and CDR2 from the germline V gene are SQVTM and ANQGSEA. V was pared by 4 bases and J by 2 bases, with 14 bases between. CDR3 length: 14 residues. The CDR3 DNA is TGCAGCGTTGCTACAGGCGGCGAAAACACTGAAGCTTTCTTT. It translates to CSVATGGENTEAFF.

The chain couples TRBV12-5 to TRBJ1-1; 9 nucleotides agree with TRBD1. With 4 bases clipped from V and 3 bases from J, the junction kept 6 bases outside the gene matches. CDR1 LGHNT and CDR2 FRNRAP come from the germline V gene. The CDR3 consists of 15 residues. The CDR3 coding sequence is TGTGCTAGTGGTTCCGGGACAGGGTGGGACACTGAAGCTTTCTTT. Its protein is CASGSGTGWDTEAFF.

The chain couples TRBV10-2 to TRBJ2-7, with D maybe TRBD1 (6 bases). The germline gives CDR1 WSHSY, CDR2 SAAADI. The V gene lost 5 bases and the J gene lost 3 bases, with 14 bases spanning the gap. CDR3 size: 14 residues. CDR3 in DNA: TGCGCCAGCAGTAGGACAGAGGGCCGCTACGAGCAGTACTTC. Encoded protein: CASSRTEGRYEQYF.

The chain combines TRBV27 with TRBJ1-5, with 8 bases lining up with TRBD1. CDR1 is MNHEY, CDR2 SMNVEV, per germline (reference sequence). Unmatched junction bases numbered 12, after V lost 5 bases and J lost 6 bases. This CDR3 is 16 amino acids long. Written as DNA, the CDR3 is TGTGCCAGCAGTCTCACGAGTGGACAGGGCGGTCAGCCCCAGCATTTT. This translates into CASSLTSGQGGQPQHF.

The chain employs TRBV19 and TRBJ1-5; D perhaps matches TRBD1 (6 bases). CDR3 length: 16 amino acids. Trimming took 4 bases from V and 2 from J, leaving 15 bases between them. Germline loops: CDR1 LNHDA, CDR2 SQIVND (reference sequence). In nucleotides, the CDR3 is TGTGCCAGTAGTACCCTCCTAGCAGGGGGCAATCAGCCCCAGCATTTT. This translates into CASSTLLAGGNQPQHF.

CDR3 coding DNA: TGTGCCAGCAGGGGGAGACTAGCGGGGACCGGGGAGCTGTTTTTT. This encodes CASRGRLAGTGELFF. The rearrangement links TRBV27 to TRBJ2-2; 11 bases agree with TRBD2. Germline CDR1 is MNHEY and CDR2 is SMNVEV (reference sequence). The CDR3 sequence is 15 residues long. The trim removed 6 bases at V and 5 bases at J, leaving 5 bases unmatched.

The chain couples TRBV4-1 to TRBJ2-7, with 7 bases lining up with TRBD2. J gave up 0 bases and V 6 bases, and 8 bases lay outside the gene matches. The CDR3 is 15 residues long. Germline V lookup: CDR1 MGHRA, CDR2 YSYEKL. DNA for the CDR3: TGCGCCAGCAGAAGGGTGGGAGGGAGCTCCTACGAGCAGTACTTC. Encoded protein: CASRRVGGSSYEQYF.

V usage is TRBV2 and J usage is TRBJ1-5; no clear D. Trimming pared 5 bases from V and 0 bases from J, leaving 11 bases between. The CDR3 is 15 amino acids. The germline V gene has CDR1 SNHLY and CDR2 FYNNEI. The CDR3, as DNA: TGTGCCAGCAGTAAAGGGCGGATTAGCAATCAGCCCCAGCATTTT. Translated: CASSKGRISNQPQHF.

This clone appeared once. This rearrangement joins TRBV7-3 to TRBJ2-5, with D possibly called TRBD1 or TRBD2 (5 bases each). CDR1 and CDR2 (germline): SGHTA, FQGTGA. Deletions cut 0 bases from V and 4 bases from J, with 12 bases between. CDR3 size: 15 residues. The CDR3 sequence: CASSLTGTVGETQYF. The CDR3 DNA reads TGTGCCAGCAGCTTAACAGGGACGGTTGGAGAGACCCAGTACTTC.